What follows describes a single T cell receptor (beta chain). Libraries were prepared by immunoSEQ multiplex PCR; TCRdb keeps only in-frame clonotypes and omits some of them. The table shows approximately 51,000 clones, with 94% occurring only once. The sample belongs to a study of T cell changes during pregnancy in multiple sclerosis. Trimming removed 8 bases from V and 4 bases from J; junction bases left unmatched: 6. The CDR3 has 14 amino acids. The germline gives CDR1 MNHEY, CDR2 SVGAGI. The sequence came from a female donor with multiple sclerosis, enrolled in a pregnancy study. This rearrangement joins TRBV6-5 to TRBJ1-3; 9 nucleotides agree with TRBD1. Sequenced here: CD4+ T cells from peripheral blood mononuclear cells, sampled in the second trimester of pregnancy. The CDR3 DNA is TGTGCCAGCGTCCCTACAGGGGGCGGAAACACCATATATTTT. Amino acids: CASVPTGGGNTIYF.